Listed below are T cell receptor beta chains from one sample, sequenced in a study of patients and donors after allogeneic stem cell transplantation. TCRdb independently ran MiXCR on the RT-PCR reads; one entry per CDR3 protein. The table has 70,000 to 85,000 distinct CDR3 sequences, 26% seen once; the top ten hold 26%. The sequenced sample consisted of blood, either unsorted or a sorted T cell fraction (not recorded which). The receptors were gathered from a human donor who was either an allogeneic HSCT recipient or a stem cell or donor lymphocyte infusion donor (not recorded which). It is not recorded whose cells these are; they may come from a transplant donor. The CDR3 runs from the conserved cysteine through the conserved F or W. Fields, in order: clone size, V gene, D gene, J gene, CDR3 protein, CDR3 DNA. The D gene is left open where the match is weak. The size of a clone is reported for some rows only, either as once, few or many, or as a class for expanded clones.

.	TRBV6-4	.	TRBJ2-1	CASSLKYLYNEQFF	TGTGCCAGCAGTCTAAAGTACCTCTACAATGAGCAGTTCTTC
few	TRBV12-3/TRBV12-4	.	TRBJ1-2	CASSLGRPYGYTF	TGTGCCAGCAGCCTCGGACGCCCCTATGGCTACACCTTC
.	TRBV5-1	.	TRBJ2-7	CASSSERGYEQYF	TGCGCCAGCAGCTCAGAAAGGGGGTACGAGCAGTACTTC
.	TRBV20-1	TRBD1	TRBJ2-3	CSNRETGMDTQYF	TGCAGTAACCGAGAGACAGGGATGGATACGCAGTATTTT
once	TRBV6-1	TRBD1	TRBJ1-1	CASSEALRGEAFF	TGTGCCAGCAGTGAAGCTCTCAGGGGGGAAGCTTTCTTT
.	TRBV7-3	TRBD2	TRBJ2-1	CASSRGLAGSWNEQFF	TGTGCCAGCAGCCGTGGACTAGCGGGGTCATGGAATGAGCAGTTCTTC
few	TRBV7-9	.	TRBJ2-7	CASRLYGAGYEQYF	TGTGCCAGCAGACTTTATGGTGCCGGATACGAGCAGTACTTC
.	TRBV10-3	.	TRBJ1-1	CAISESWGANTEAFF	TGTGCCATCAGTGAGTCGTGGGGGGCGAACACTGAAGCTTTCTTT
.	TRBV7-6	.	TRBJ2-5	CASSLENPGRTKETQYF	TGTGCCAGCAGCTTAGAAAACCCTGGACGGACGAAAGAGACCCAGTACTTC
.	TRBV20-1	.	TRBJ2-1	CSAWGTLYNEQFF	TGCAGTGCTTGGGGTACCCTTTACAATGAGCAGTTCTTC
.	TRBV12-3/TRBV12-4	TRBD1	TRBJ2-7	CASSRQGRTEQYF	TGTGCCAGCAGTAGACAGGGGAGGACCGAGCAGTACTTC
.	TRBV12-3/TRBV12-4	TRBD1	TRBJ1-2	CASSPRTGLTNYGYTF	TGTGCCAGCAGTCCGCGGACAGGGCTAACTAACTATGGCTACACCTTC
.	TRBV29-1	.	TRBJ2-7	CSVPGTYEQYF	TGCAGCGTCCCCGGGACCTACGAGCAGTACTTC
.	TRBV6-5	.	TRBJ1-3	CASSYGRSLSGNTIYF	TGTGCCAGCAGTTATGGCCGCAGCCTCTCTGGAAACACCATATATTTT
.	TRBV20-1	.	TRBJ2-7	CSAREGPREQYF	TGCAGTGCTAGAGAGGGCCCGAGGGAGCAGTACTTC
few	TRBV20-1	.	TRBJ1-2	CSARDGPRSGGYTF	TGCAGTGCTAGAGATGGACCCCGGTCGGGTGGCTACACCTTC
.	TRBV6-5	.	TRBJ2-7	CASSSNYNAYEQYF	TGTGCCAGCAGTTCGAACTACAATGCCTACGAGCAGTACTTC
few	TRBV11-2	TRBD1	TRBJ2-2	CASSRGHAGELFF	TGTGCCAGCAGCAGGGGGCACGCCGGGGAGCTGTTTTTT
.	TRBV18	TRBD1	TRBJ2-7	CASSERTGPSPEQYF	TGTGCCAGCTCAGAGAGGACAGGGCCCTCACCAGAGCAGTACTTC
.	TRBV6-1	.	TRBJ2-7	CASSAPGHRSSYEQYF	TGTGCCAGCAGCGCTCCAGGACATAGGAGCTCCTACGAGCAGTACTTC
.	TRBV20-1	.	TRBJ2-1	CSALKRGIDEQFF	TGCAGTGCCCTGAAACGGGGGATCGATGAGCAGTTCTTC
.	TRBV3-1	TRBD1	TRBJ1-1	CASSHGTANTEAFF	TGTGCCAGCAGCCACGGGACAGCGAACACTGAAGCTTTCTTT
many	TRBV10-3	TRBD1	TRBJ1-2	CAIMSQGAYGYTF	TGTGCCATCATGTCCCAGGGGGCGTATGGCTACACCTTC
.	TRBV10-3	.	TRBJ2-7	CAISDQDPPYEQYF	TGTGCCATCAGTGATCAGGACCCGCCCTACGAGCAGTACTTC
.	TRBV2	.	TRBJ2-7	CASSDVGSYEQYF	TGTGCCAGCAGTGATGTGGGGTCCTACGAGCAGTACTTC
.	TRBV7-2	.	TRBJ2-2	CASSPVGSHTGELFF	TGTGCCAGCAGCCCGGTGGGCTCTCACACCGGGGAGCTGTTTTTT
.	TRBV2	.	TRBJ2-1	CASKGGRERLAYNEQFF	TGTGCCAGCAAGGGCGGCAGGGAAAGATTAGCGTACAATGAGCAGTTCTTC
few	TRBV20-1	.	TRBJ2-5	CSARGASGGYQETQYF	TGCAGTGCTAGAGGAGCCAGTGGGGGATACCAAGAGACCCAGTACTTC
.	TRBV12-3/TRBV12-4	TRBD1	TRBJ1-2	CASRAGGDYGYTF	TGTGCCAGCAGAGCAGGGGGGGACTATGGCTACACCTTC
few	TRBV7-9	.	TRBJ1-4	CASRAKAGTNEKLFF	TGTGCCAGCAGGGCTAAGGCAGGGACTAATGAAAAACTGTTTTTT
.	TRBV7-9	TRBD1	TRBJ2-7	CASSPPGQPYEQYF	TGTGCCAGCAGCCCGCCGGGACAGCCCTACGAGCAGTACTTC
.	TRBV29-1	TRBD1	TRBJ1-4	CSVAGTALNEKLFF	TGCAGCGTAGCCGGGACAGCGTTGAATGAAAAACTGTTTTTT
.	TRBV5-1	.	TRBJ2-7	CASSFGFREHSFSYEQYF	TGCGCCAGCAGCTTTGGGTTCAGGGAACATAGTTTCTCCTACGAGCAGTACTTC
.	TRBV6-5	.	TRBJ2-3	CASRARHDLGDTQYF	TGTGCCAGCAGAGCACGGCACGACTTAGGAGATACGCAGTATTTT
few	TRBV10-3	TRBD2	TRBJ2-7	CAISWGLADEQYF	TGTGCCATCAGTTGGGGACTAGCGGACGAGCAGTACTTC
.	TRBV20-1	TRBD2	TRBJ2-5	CSAILAGAETQYF	TGCAGTGCTATTCTAGCGGGAGCAGAGACCCAGTACTTC
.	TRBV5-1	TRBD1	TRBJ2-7	CASSLEAGGYEQYF	TGCGCCAGCAGCTTGGAGGCAGGGGGCTACGAGCAGTACTTC
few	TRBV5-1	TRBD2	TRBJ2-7	CASRLAGVHEQYF	TGCGCCAGTCGCCTAGCGGGAGTCCACGAGCAGTACTTC
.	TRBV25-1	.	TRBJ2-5	CASSVGLKETQYF	TGTGCCAGCAGTGTGGGACTCAAAGAGACCCAGTACTTC
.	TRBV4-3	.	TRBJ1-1	CASSKFPLPFWNTEAFF	TGCGCCAGCAGCAAATTTCCCCTTCCTTTTTGGAACACTGAAGCTTTCTTT
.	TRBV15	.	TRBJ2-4	CATSRGRDLKNIQYF	TGTGCCACCAGCAGAGGCAGGGACCTGAAAAACATTCAGTACTTC
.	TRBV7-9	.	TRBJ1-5	CASSLGGIQPQHF	TGTGCCAGCAGCTTAGGCGGCATACAGCCCCAGCATTTT